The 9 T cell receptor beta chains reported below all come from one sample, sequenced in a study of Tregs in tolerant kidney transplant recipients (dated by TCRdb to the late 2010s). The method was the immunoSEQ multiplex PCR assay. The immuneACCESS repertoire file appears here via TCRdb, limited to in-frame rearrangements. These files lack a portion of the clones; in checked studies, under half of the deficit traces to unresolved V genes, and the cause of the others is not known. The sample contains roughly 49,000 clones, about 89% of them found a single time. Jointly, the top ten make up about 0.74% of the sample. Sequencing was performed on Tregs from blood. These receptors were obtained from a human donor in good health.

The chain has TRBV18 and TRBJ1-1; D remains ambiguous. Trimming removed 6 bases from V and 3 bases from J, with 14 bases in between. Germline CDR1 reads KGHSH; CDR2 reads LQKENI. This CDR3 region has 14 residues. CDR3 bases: TGTGCCAGCTCTATAACGGGTTGGCACACTGAAGCTTTCTTT. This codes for CASSITGWHTEAFF.

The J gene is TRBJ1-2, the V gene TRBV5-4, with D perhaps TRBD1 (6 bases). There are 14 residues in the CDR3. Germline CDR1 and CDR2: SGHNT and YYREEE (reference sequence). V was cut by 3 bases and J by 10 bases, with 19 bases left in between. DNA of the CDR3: TGTGCCAGCAGCTACCAGGGGAGGGCCCCTTTCTACACCTTC. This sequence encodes CASSYQGRAPFYTF.

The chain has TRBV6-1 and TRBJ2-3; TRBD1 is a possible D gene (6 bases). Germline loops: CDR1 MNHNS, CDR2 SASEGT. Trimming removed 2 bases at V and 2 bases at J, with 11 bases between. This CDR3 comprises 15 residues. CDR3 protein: CASSELDRVTDTQYF. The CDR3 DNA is TGTGCCAGCAGTGAATTGGACAGAGTCACAGATACGCAGTATTTT.

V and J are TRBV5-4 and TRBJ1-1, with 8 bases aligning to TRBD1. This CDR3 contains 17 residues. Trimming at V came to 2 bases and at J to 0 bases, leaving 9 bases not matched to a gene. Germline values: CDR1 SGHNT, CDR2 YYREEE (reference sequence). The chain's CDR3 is CASSFYRGSGVNTEAFF. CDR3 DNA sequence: TGTGCCAGCAGCTTTTACAGGGGGAGTGGGGTGAACACTGAAGCTTTCTTT.

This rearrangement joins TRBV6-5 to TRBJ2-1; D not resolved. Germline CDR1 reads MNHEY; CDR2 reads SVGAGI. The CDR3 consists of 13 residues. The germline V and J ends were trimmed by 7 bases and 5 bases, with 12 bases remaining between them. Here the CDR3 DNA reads TGTGCCAGCAACGGACGTCTCCACAATGAGCAGTTCTTC. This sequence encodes CASNGRLHNEQFF.

The CDR3 DNA is TGTGCCAGTAGTAACCGGGATTTTATTAGCTACACCTTC. This gives the protein CASSNRDFISYTF. The chain joins TRBV19 to TRBJ1-2; the D is unclear. The germline V gene has CDR1 LNHDA and CDR2 SQIVND (reference sequence). This CDR3 has 13 residues. Trimming stripped 4 bases from V and 9 bases from J, with 15 bases between.

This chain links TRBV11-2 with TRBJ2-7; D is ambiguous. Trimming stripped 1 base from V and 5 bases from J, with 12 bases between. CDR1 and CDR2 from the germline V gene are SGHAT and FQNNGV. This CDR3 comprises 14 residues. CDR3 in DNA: TGTGCCAGCAGCTTAGGTACAGAAAGAGACGAGCAGTACTTC. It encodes CASSLGTERDEQYF.

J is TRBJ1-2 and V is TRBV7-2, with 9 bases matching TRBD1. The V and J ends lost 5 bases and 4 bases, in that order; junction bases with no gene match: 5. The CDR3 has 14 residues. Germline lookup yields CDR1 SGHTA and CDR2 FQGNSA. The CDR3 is CASSITGGSYGYTF. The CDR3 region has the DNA TGTGCCAGCAGCATAACAGGGGGCTCCTATGGCTACACCTTC.

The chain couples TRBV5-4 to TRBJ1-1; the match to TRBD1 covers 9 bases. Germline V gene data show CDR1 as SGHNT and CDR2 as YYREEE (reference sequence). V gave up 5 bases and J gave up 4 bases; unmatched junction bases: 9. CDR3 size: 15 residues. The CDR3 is CASRTEQGAGTEAFF. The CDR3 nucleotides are TGTGCCAGCAGAACCGAACAGGGGGCTGGCACTGAAGCTTTCTTT.